This T cell receptor beta chain comes out of a study of cytomegalovirus exposure and HLA in healthy donors. The wider study: Findings of an earlier analysis included under 140 million unique TCR beta sequences from around 180 million T cells.

Overall study results and limits: For most subjects, TCR beta sequences were reported to predict HLA-A and HLA-B alleles with accuracy. Trimming of TCR beta V- and J-genes showed a link, identified in a later analysis, to a missense DCLRE1C variant.

The PCR ran on 60 Vbeta and 13 Jbeta primers. Method: immunoSEQ multiplex PCR; TCRdb's copy keeps in-frame clones and lacks some. The sample holds about 150,000 clones, 80% seen once. The trim removed 10 bases at V and 0 bases at J, leaving 4 bases unmatched. Germline V CDR1 and CDR2: ENHRY, SYGVKD. This CDR3 comprises 14 residues. As concerns this clone: Its antigen is currently unknown.

The clonotype comes from a woman in her 50s in good health and CMV-seropositive. The chain carries TRBV10-3 and TRBJ1-3; 9 positions match TRBD1. Source material: PBMCs. The DNA for the CDR3 is TGTGCCAGCTACAGGGGGCTCTCTGGAAACACCATATATTTT. Encoded protein: CASYRGLSGNTIYF.